This TCR beta chain was sequenced during a study of T cells in tumors after PD-1 blockade. Profiling relied on immunoSEQ multiplex PCR, and the TCRdb table lists in-frame clones only, not all of them. Of approximately 35,000 clones listed, approximately 78% are singletons. This clonotype was sampled from a human donor with basal cell carcinoma. Sample: PBMCs, taken before anti-PD-1 treatment.

The DNA for the CDR3 is TGTGCCAGCAGCCGCGATGACAGGGCTGGCGGGGAGCTGTTTTTT. Protein sequence: CASSRDDRAGGELFF. This chain uses TRBV6-2 or TRBV6-3 with TRBJ2-2, with 7 bases aligning to TRBD1. V lost 6 bases, J lost 7 bases, and 11 bases stayed unmatched. There are 15 residues in the CDR3. CDR1 is MNHEY, CDR2 SVGEGT, per germline.